These 27 T cell receptor beta chains share one sample of origin, sequenced in a study of metastatic and nonmetastatic thyroid tumors. Via MiXCR, TCRdb re-called the PCR reads. This table has a few thousand clones, less than 40% appearing once. Thyroid surgery had not been preceded by any treatment in any patient. Sequenced material: adjacent normal tissue. The receptors shown here come from a female donor with papillary thyroid cancer or a benign thyroid nodule (not recorded which). Some clones in this sample may be carry-over from other donors' samples.

V and J are TRBV20-1 and TRBJ1-4, with 7 nucleotides matching TRBD1. CDR1 and CDR2 from the germline V gene are DFQATT and SNEGSKA (reference sequence). This CDR3 has 14 amino acids. J gave up 7 bases and V 8 bases, and 13 bases lay outside the gene matches. The CDR3 DNA reads TGCAGTTCTGGACCAAGACAGGGCGGTGAAAAACTGTTTTTT. Residues: CSSGPRQGGEKLFF.

To note about this clone: Because the CDR3 is missing its conserved closing phenylalanine or tryptophan, this is likely a read error. Because the CDR3's place on the DNA is in doubt, the DNA is left out and the CDR3 is given as listed by TCRdb. The chain links TRBV6-1 to TRBJ2-2; the D call TRBD1 from the table was never checked on the DNA. The CDR3 totals 12 residues, both ends included. In germline, CDR1 is MNHNS, CDR2 SASEGT. CDR3 amino acids: CPSRTGGGEMFI.

By share, this clone counts as large. The V and J genes are TRBV2 and TRBJ2-7, with unresolved D. V was trimmed by 6 bases and J by 1 base, leaving 1 base between them. The CDR3 covers 10 residues. The germline CDR1 and CDR2 sequences are SNHLY and FYNNEI. The CDR3 is CASRSYEQYF. Here the CDR3 DNA reads TGTGCCAGCAGATCCTACGAGCAGTACTTC.

The chain carries TRBV28 and TRBJ1-1; no clear D gene. CDR3 length equals 15 residues. Germline V gene sequence: CDR1 MDHEN, CDR2 SYDVKM. The V gene lost 2 bases and the J gene lost 0 bases, with 10 bases spanning the gap. In DNA form, the CDR3 reads TGTGCCAGCAGTTTACTACAGTCCATGAACACTGAAGCTTTCTTT. It specifies CASSLLQSMNTEAFF.

V and J are TRBV7-6 and TRBJ1-3; D is ambiguous. V lost 1 base to trimming and J lost 2 bases, with 9 bases between them. Germline V lookup: CDR1 SGHVS, CDR2 FNYEAQ. CDR3 length: 15 residues. CDR3 in amino acids: CASSLVTPPGNTIYF. The CDR3 region has the DNA TGTGCCAGCAGCTTAGTCACGCCGCCTGGAAACACCATATATTTT. The variable domain in full, with the rest retrieved from reference TRBV7-6 and TRBJ1-3, is GAGVSQSPRYKVTKRGQDVALRCDPISGHVSLYWYRQALGQGPEFLTYFNYEAQQDKSGLPNDRFSAERPEGSISTLTIQRTEQRDSAMYRCASSLVTPPGNTIYFGEGSWLTVV.

The chain uses TRBV2 and TRBJ2-2, with D hard to call. CDR3 length equals 21 residues. Trimming cost V 0 bases and J 1 base, with 24 bases left between them. Germline V gene data show CDR1 as SNHLY and CDR2 as FYNNEI. The CDR3 nucleotides are TGTGCCAGCAGTGAAGCGCCGTTTTGGCTAATTGACCCGATGAACACCGGGGAGCTGTTTTTT. This codes for CASSEAPFWLIDPMNTGELFF.

V and J are TRBV11-2 and TRBJ2-1, with 13 bases lining up with TRBD2. The CDR3 length is 17 residues. Trimming at V came to 4 bases and at J to 7 bases, leaving 10 bases not matched to a gene. CDR1 SGHAT and CDR2 FQNNGV come from the germline V gene. CDR3 sequence reads: CASSYRRTSGSMNEQFF. CDR3 bases: TGTGCCAGCAGCTACCGGCGGACTAGCGGGAGTATGAATGAGCAGTTCTTC.

The V call is TRBV4-2, the J call TRBJ2-5; weak D call: TRBD1 (5 bases). CDR1 is LGHNA, CDR2 YNFKEQ, per germline. The CDR3 loop spans 13 amino acids. With 1 base removed from V and 5 bases from J, the gap between germline ends came to 8 bases. The CDR3 coding sequence is TGTGCCAGCAGCCAAGCTAGGGGCGAGACCCAGTACTTC. Protein product: CASSQARGETQYF.

The CDR3 region is CPISSTDPPYF. CDR3 nucleotide sequence: TGTCCCATCAGTAGCACAGATCCGCCGTATTTT. The chain has TRBV6-4 and TRBJ2-3; D ambiguous. The germline V gene encodes CDR1 MRHNA and CDR2 SNTAGT. This CDR3 has 11 amino acids.

J is TRBJ2-7 and V is TRBV6-1; possibly TRBD1 for D (6 bases). This CDR3 comprises 14 residues. The ends were cut back, 6 bases at V and 1 base at J, with 13 bases in the middle. CDR1 is MNHNS and CDR2 is SASEGT in the germline V gene. The CDR3 DNA reads as TGTGCCAGCAGGCCCCCGGGACAATCCTACGAGCAGTACTTC. It specifies CASRPPGQSYEQYF.

V and J are TRBV4-1 and TRBJ1-3; D unclear. The CDR3 totals 14 residues. With 0 bases removed from V and 2 bases from J, the gap between germline ends came to 5 bases. Looked up from germline, CDR1 is MGHRA and CDR2 is YSYEKL. CDR3 coding DNA: TGCGCCAGCAGCCAAGACTACCCTGGAAACACCATATATTTT. Amino acid sequence: CASSQDYPGNTIYF.

About this clone itself: The conserved final phenylalanine or tryptophan is absent from the CDR3, which likely points to a read error. It is unclear where the CDR3 begins or ends on the DNA, so no DNA is shown, and the CDR3 is as TCRdb lists it. V gene TRBV20-1 combines with J gene TRBJ2-7; the table gives TRBD1 as D, unverified against the DNA. The CDR3 is 14 residues long, ends included. Germline V lookup: CDR1 DFQATT, CDR2 SNEGSKA (reference sequence). CDR3 residues: CSARQVTGVNEQYL.

The chain employs TRBV19 and TRBJ2-6; D is unclear. The germline gives CDR1 LNHDA, CDR2 SQIVND (reference sequence). This CDR3 has 14 amino acids. V was pared by 7 bases and J by 7 bases, with 14 bases between. CDR3 sequence (DNA): TGTGCCAGTATCCCCTGGGCAGGTGCCAACGTCCTGACTTTC. It codes for CASIPWAGANVLTF.

A few counts support this clone. The chain is built from TRBV24-1 and TRBJ2-3, with 10 bases aligning to TRBD1. The V gene's germline CDR1 is KGHDR and CDR2 SFDVKD. Germline trimming cut 6 bases from V and 6 bases from J; bases unmatched to any gene: 11. There are 16 residues in the CDR3. In DNA form, the CDR3 reads TGTGCCACCAGTTTAGGACAGGGGGGAGAATGGGATACGCAGTATTTT. As protein: CATSLGQGGEWDTQYF.

CDR3 sequence reads: CAWSVPPRQGANTEAFF. Here the CDR3 DNA reads TGTGCCTGGAGTGTACCCCCAAGACAGGGCGCGAACACTGAAGCTTTCTTT. The chain recombines TRBV30 with TRBJ1-1, with TRBD1 matching 7 bases. Germline CDR1 is GTSNPN and CDR2 is SVGIG (reference sequence). The CDR3 is 17 residues long. V dropped 0 bases and J dropped 1; count of bases not matched to a gene: 11.

CDR3 bases: TGTGCCAGTAAGGTGGCGGTTAGCTCCTACGAGCAGTACTTC. Translated: CASKVAVSSYEQYF. V is TRBV19 and J is TRBJ2-7; the D is unclear. The V gene lost 7 bases and the J gene lost 0 bases, with 13 bases spanning the gap. Germline CDR1 is LNHDA and CDR2 is SQIVND (reference sequence). The CDR3 length is 14 residues. Combining the CDR3 with reference TRBV19 and TRBJ2-7 gives the whole variable domain DGGITQSPKYLFRKEGQNVTLSCEQNLNHDAMYWYRQDPGQGLRLIYYSQIVNDFQKGDIAEGYSVSREKKESFPLTVTSAQKNPTAFYLCASKVAVSSYEQYFGPGTRLTVT.

The chain uses TRBV7-8 and TRBJ2-2; 8 bases line up with TRBD2. The length of the CDR3 is 16 residues. Germline lookup yields CDR1 SGHVS and CDR2 FQNEAQ. V lost 3 bases to trimming and J lost 0 bases; unmatched junction nucleotides: 3. DNA of the CDR3: TGTGCCAGCAGCTTCCCTAGCGGGTCGAACACCGGGGAGCTGTTTTTT. Its protein product is CASSFPSGSNTGELFF. Combining the CDR3 with reference TRBV7-8 and TRBJ2-2 gives the whole variable domain GAGVSQSPRYKVAKRGQDVALRCDPISGHVSLFWYQQALGQGPEFLTYFQNEAQLDKSGLPSDRFFAERPEGSVSTLKIQRTQQEDSAVYLCASSFPSGSNTGELFFGEGSRLTVL.

The chain links TRBV29-1 to TRBJ2-5, with 13 bases identical to TRBD2. The end of the DNA aligns better with TRBJ2-1, so the J call may be wrong. CDR3 length: 14 amino acids. Germline CDR1 is SQVTM and CDR2 is ANQGSEA. The CDR3 DNA reads TGCAGCGTCGGGACTAGCGGGAACTACAATGAGCAGTTCTTC. Its translation is CSVGTSGNYNEQFF.

The sample holds a few counts of this clone. V is TRBV7-9 and J is TRBJ2-7; D not resolved. Trimming took off 1 base at V and 6 bases at J, with 7 bases between the two ends. CDR1 and CDR2 from the germline V gene are SEHNR and FQNEAQ (reference sequence). The CDR3 extends over 12 amino acids. In nucleotides, the CDR3 is TGTGCCAGCAGCTTAGTAGGTCTCGAGCAGTACTTC. Translation gives CASSLVGLEQYF.

Details on this clone: This is likely a read error, given that the CDR3 carries no conserved phenylalanine or tryptophan at its end. The limits of the CDR3 on the DNA are not certain, so only TCRdb's listed CDR3 is given. The chain recombines TRBV12-3 or TRBV12-4 with TRBJ1-1. The CDR3 extends over 12 residues, inclusive of both ends. Here the CDR3 reads CAISFGSTVAIC.

This clone was counted between two and nine times. The chain recombines TRBV20-1 with TRBJ1-4; 9 positions agree with TRBD1. CDR1 and CDR2 (germline): DFQATT, SNEGSKA (reference sequence). Unmatched junction bases numbered 12, after V lost 5 bases and J lost 8 bases. This CDR3 region has 15 residues. The CDR3: CSAEDLDRGGEKLFF. Here the CDR3 DNA reads TGCAGTGCTGAGGATTTGGACAGGGGAGGCGAAAAACTGTTTTTT.

This clone was found a few times. The V and J genes are TRBV7-9 and TRBJ2-5, with TRBD2 identical over 14 bases. Unmatched junction bases numbered 2, after V lost 4 bases and J lost 4 bases. From germline, CDR1 is SEHNR and CDR2 FQNEAQ (reference sequence). The CDR3 extends over 15 amino acids. CDR3 loop: CASSWGTSGGETQYF. The CDR3 DNA sequence: TGTGCCAGCAGCTGGGGGACTAGCGGGGGAGAGACCCAGTACTTC.

CDR3 sequence: CASRRDRGGSYEQYF. The CDR3 DNA sequence: TGTGCCAGCAGGAGGGACAGGGGGGGGTCCTACGAGCAGTACTTC. The J gene is TRBJ2-7, the V gene TRBV6-1; TRBD1 matches at 11 bases. This CDR3 has 15 amino acids. V lost 6 bases to trimming and J lost 1 base; unmatched junction nucleotides: 5. Germline V gene lookup returns CDR1 MNHNS and CDR2 SASEGT.

About this clone: A read error may produce the germline difference seen at one junction end. The chain is built from TRBV24-1 and TRBJ1-5, with TRBD1 matching over 7 bases. CDR3 length: 15 amino acids. Germline V gene sequence: CDR1 KGHDR, CDR2 SFDVKD. The CDR3 loop is CATIDLYRGDQPQHF. The CDR3 DNA follows: TGTGCCACCATTGATTTGTACAGGGGCGATCAGCCCCAGCATTTT.

There are many counts of this clone. A much larger clone lies one base from this, so it may be a read error. In the same sample, other DNA sequences code for this CDR3. The chain combines TRBV3-1 with TRBJ1-1; tentatively, D is TRBD1 (5 bases). Germline CDR1 and CDR2: LGHDT and YNNKEL (reference sequence). The CDR3 covers 13 residues. In DNA, the CDR3 is TGCGCCAGCAGCCAGGGAACCGGGATTCAAGCTTTCTTT. Its translation is CASSQGTGIQAFF. Based on the CDR3 plus reference TRBV3-1 and TRBJ1-1, the full variable domain is DTAVSQTPKYLVTQMGNDKSIKCEQNLGHDTMYWYKQDSKKFLKIMFSYNNKELIINETVPNRFSPKSPDKAHLNLHINSLELGDSAVYFCASSQGTGIQAFFGQGTRLTVV.

This clone was found many times. V gene TRBV28 combines with J gene TRBJ2-7, with D hard to call. V was trimmed by 5 bases and J by 2 bases, leaving 10 bases between them. The germline V gene encodes CDR1 MDHEN and CDR2 SYDVKM. This CDR3 contains 13 residues. The CDR3 sequence: CASSDHTPYEQYF. The CDR3 DNA reads as TGTGCCAGCAGTGACCACACACCCTACGAGCAGTACTTC. The full variable domain, completed using reference TRBV28 and TRBJ2-7, is DVKVTQSSRYLVKRTGEKVFLECVQDMDHENMFWYRQDPGLGLRLIYFSYDVKMKEKGDIPEGYSVSREKKERFSLILESASTNQTSMYLCASSDHTPYEQYFGPGTRLTVT.

This clone was observed a few times. The CDR3 sequence: CASSLGRGNTIYF. In DNA, the CDR3 is TGTGCCAGCAGTTTAGGAAGGGGAAACACCATATATTTT. V usage is TRBV28 and J usage is TRBJ1-3; D gene ambiguous. Per germline, CDR1 MDHEN and CDR2 SYDVKM. V was clipped by 2 bases and J by 4 bases, with 6 bases between them. The CDR3 length is 13 residues.